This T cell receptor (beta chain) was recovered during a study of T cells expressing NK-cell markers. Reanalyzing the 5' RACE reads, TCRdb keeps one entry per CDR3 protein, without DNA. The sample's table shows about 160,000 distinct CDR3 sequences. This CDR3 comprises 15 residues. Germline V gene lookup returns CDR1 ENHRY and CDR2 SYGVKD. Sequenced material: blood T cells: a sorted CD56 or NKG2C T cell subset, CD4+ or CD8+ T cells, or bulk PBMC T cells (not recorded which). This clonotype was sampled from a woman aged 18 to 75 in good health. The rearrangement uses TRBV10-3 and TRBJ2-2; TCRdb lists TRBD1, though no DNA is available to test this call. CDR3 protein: CAISDGGTYTGELFF.